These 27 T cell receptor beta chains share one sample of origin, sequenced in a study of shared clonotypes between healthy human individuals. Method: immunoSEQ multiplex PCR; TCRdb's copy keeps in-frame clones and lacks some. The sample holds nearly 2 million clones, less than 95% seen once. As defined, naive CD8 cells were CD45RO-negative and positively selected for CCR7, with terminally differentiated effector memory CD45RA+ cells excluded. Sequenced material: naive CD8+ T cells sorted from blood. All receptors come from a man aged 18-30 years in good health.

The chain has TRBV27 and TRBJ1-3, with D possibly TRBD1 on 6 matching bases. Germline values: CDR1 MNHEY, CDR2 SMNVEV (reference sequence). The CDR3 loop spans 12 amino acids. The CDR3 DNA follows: TGTCACGGGGGCGACTCTGGAAACACCATATATTTT. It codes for CHGGDSGNTIYF.

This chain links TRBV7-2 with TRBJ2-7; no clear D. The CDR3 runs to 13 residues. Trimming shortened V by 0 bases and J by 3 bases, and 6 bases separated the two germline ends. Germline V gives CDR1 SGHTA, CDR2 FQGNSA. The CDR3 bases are TGTGCCAGCAGCTTAGCCAGGATCTACGAGCAGTACTTC. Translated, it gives CASSLARIYEQYF.

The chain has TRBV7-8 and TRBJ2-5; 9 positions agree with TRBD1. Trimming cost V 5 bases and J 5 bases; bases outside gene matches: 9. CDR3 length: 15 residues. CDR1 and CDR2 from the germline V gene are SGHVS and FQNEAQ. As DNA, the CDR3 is TGTGCCAGCAGCACTCCGGGACAGGGTACGGAGACCCAGTACTTC. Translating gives CASSTPGQGTETQYF.

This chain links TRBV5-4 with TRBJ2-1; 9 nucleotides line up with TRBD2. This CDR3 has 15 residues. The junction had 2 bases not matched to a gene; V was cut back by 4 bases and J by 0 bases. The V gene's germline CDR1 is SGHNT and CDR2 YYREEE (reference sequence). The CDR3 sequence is CASSETSGSYNEQFF. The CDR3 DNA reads TGTGCCAGCAGCGAGACTAGCGGCTCCTACAATGAGCAGTTCTTC.

In DNA form, the CDR3 reads TGTGCCAGCAGCTTCTGGGTGGACGGCAAAGAGACCCAGTACTTC. It specifies CASSFWVDGKETQYF. This sequence joins TRBV7-9 and TRBJ2-5, with unresolved D. Trimming stripped 3 bases from V and 3 bases from J, with 14 bases between. Germline loops: CDR1 SEHNR, CDR2 FQNEAQ (reference sequence). There are 15 residues in the CDR3.

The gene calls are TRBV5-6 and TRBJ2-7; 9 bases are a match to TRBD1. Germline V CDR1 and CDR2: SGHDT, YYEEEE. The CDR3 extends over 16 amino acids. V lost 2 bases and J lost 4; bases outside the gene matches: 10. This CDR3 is CASSFWSGQGNYEQYF. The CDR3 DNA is TGTGCCAGCAGCTTTTGGTCGGGACAGGGAAATTACGAGCAGTACTTC.

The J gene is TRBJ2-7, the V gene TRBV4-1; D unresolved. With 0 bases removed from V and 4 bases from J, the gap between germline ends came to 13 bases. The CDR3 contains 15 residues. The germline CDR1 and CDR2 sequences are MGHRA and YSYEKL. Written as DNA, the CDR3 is TGCGCCAGCAGCCAAGAATCTAGGGCCGCTTACGAGCAGTACTTC. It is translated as CASSQESRAAYEQYF.

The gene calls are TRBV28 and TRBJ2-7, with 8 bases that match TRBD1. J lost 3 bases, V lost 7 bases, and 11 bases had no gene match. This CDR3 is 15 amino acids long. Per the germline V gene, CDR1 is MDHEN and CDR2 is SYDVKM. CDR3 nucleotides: TGTGCCAGCACCCTGGGGGGACAGGTACTCTACGAGCAGTACTTC. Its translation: CASTLGGQVLYEQYF.

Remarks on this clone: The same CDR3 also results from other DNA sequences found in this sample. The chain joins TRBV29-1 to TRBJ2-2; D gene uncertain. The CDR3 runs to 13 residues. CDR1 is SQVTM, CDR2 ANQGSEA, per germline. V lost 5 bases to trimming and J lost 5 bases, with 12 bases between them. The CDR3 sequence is CSVLAADTGELFF. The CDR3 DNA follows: TGCAGCGTTCTCGCGGCTGATACCGGGGAGCTGTTTTTT.

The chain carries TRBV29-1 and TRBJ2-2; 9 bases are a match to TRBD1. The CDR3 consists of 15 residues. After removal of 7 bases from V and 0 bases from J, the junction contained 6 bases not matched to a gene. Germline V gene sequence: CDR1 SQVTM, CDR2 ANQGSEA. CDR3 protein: CSATRQGANTGELFF. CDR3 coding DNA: TGCAGCGCCACAAGACAGGGGGCGAACACCGGGGAGCTGTTTTTT.

CDR3 in DNA: TGTGCCAGCAGCGTAGGGCTTGGGGCGGCGGGAGAAAAACTGTTTTTT. It specifies CASSVGLGAAGEKLFF. The V call is TRBV9, the J call TRBJ1-4; maybe TRBD1 (5 bases). Per germline, CDR1 SGDLS and CDR2 YYNGEE. Trimming took 0 bases from V and 8 from J, leaving 17 bases between them. The CDR3 is 16 residues long.

The CDR3 DNA sequence: TGTGCCAGCAGCTTAGATCCTGGACAGGGGTATTATGGCTACACCTTC. It specifies CASSLDPGQGYYGYTF. The chain recombines TRBV7-6 with TRBJ1-2; 9 positions agree with TRBD1. CDR1 and CDR2 from the germline V gene are SGHVS and FNYEAQ. This CDR3 contains 16 residues. V trimming: 1 base; J trimming: 5 bases; junction bases outside the gene matches: 8.

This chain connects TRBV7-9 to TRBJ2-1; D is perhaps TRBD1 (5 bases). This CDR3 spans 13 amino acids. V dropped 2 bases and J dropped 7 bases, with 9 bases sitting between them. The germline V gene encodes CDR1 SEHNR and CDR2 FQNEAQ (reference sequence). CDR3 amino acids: CASSLQGLNEQFF. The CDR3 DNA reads TGTGCCAGCAGCTTACAGGGATTGAATGAGCAGTTCTTC.

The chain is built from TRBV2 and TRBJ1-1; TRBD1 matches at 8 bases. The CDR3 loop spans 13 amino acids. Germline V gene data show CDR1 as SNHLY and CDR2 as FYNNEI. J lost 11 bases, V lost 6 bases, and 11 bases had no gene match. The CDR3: CASSDTEDRDAFF. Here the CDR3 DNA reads TGTGCCAGCAGCGACACGGAGGACAGGGACGCTTTCTTT. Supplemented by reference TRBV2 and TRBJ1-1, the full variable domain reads EPEVTQTPSHQVTQMGQEVILRCVPISNHLYFYWYRQILGQKVEFLVSFYNNEISEKSEIFDDQFSVERPDGSNFTLKIRSTKLEDSAMYFCASSDTEDRDAFFGQGTRLTVV.

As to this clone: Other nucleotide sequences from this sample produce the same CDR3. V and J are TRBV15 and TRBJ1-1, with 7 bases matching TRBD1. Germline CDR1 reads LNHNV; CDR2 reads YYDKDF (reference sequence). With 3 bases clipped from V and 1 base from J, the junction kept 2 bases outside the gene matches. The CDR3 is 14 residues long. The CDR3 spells CATSRDRTNTEAFF. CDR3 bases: TGTGCCACCAGCAGGGACAGGACGAACACTGAAGCTTTCTTT.

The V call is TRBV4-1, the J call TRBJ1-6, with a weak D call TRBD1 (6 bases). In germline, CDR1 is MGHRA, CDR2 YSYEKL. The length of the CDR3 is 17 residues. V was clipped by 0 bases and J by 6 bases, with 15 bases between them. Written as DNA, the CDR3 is TGCGCCAGCAGCCAAGATCGAGGGGGGTTCGGTAATTCACCCCTCCACTTT. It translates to CASSQDRGGFGNSPLHF.

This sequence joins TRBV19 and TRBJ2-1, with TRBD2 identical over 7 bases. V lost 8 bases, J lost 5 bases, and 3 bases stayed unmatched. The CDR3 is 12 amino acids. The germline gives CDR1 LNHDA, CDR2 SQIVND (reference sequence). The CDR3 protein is CASSAGNNEQFF. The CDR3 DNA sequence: TGTGCCAGTTCAGCGGGAAACAATGAGCAGTTCTTC.

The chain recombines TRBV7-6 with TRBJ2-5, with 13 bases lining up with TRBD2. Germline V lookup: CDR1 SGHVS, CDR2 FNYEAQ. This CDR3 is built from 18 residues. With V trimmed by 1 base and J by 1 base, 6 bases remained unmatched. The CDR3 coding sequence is TGTGCCAGCAGCTTAGAAGGGGGACTAGCGGGGTCCCAAGAGACCCAGTACTTC. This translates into CASSLEGGLAGSQETQYF.

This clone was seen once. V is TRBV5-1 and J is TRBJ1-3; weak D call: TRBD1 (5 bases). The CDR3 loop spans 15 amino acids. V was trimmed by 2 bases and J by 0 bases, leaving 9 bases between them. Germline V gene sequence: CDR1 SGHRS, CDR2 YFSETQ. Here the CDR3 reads CASSLRGVSGNTIYF. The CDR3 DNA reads TGCGCCAGCAGCTTAAGGGGCGTCTCTGGAAACACCATATATTTT.

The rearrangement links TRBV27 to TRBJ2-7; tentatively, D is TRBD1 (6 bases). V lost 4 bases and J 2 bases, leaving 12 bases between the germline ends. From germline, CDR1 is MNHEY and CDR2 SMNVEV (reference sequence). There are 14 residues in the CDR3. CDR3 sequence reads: CASSSTGKTYEQYF. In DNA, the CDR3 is TGTGCCAGCAGTTCCACAGGGAAAACCTACGAGCAGTACTTC.

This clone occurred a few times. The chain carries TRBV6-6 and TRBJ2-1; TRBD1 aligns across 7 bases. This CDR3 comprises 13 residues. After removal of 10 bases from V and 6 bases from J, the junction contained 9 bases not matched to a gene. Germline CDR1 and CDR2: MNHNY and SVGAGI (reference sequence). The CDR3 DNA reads TGTGCCACCAGAAGGGACAGCCTCAATGAGCAGTTCTTC. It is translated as CATRRDSLNEQFF.

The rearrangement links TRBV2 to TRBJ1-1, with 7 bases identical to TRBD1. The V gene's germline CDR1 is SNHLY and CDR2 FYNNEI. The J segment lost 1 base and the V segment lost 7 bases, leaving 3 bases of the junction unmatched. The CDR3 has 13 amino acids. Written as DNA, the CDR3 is TGTGCCAGCAAAGGGACAGAGAACACTGAAGCTTTCTTT. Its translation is CASKGTENTEAFF.

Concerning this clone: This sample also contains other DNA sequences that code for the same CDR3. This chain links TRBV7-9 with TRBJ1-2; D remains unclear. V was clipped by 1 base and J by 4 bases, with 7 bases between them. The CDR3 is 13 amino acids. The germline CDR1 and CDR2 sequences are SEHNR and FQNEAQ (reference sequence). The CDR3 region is CASSLGQGYGYTF. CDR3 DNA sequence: TGTGCCAGCAGCTTAGGGCAAGGCTATGGCTACACCTTC.

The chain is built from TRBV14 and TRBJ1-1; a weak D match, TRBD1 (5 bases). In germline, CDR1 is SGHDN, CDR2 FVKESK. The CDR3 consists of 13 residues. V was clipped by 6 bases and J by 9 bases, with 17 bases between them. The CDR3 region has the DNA TGTGCCAGCAGTGTCGACAGCTTCAATAAAGCTTTCTTT. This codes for CASSVDSFNKAFF.

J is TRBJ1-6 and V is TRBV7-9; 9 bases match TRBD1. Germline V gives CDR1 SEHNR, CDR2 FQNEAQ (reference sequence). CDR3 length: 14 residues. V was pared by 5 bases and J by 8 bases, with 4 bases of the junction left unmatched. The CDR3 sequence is CASSKRDRDSPLHF. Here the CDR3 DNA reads TGTGCCAGCAGCAAACGGGACAGGGATTCACCCCTCCACTTT.

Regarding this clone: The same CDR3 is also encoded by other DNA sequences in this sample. The CDR3 bases are TGTGCCAGCAGCGTAGGGGGGGGACCCGAGCAGTACTTC. Encoded protein: CASSVGGGPEQYF. The chain uses TRBV9 and TRBJ2-7; 7 nucleotides align to TRBD2. Germline V CDR1 and CDR2: SGDLS, YYNGEE. J gave up 6 bases and V 0 bases, and 3 bases lay outside the gene matches. The CDR3 has 13 residues. The variable domain in full, completed from reference TRBV9 and TRBJ2-7, reads DSGVTQTPKHLITATGQRVTLRCSPRSGDLSVYWYQQSLDQGLQFLIQYYNGEERAKGNILERFSAQQFPDLHSELNLSSLELGDSALYFCASSVGGGPEQYFGPGTRLTVT.

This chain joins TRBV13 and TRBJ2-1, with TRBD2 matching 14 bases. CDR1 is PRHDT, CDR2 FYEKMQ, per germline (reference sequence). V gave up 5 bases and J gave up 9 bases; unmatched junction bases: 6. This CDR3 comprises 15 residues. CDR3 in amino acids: CASSLGLAGESEQFF. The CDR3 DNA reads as TGTGCCAGCAGCCTGGGACTAGCGGGAGAAAGTGAGCAGTTCTTC.